This T cell receptor beta chain appears in the sequencing data of a study of T cells in Graves' hyperthyroidism and ophthalmopathy. The overall study: Initial diagnosis, before any treatment, was when peripheral blood was collected. General study results and limits: Blood also contained most expanded thyroid clonotypes above 0.001.

The V and J ends lost 4 bases and 8 bases, in that order; junction bases with no gene match: 11. Per germline, CDR1 MDHEN and CDR2 SYDVKM. This CDR3 has 17 residues. Of note for this clonotype: The antigen is unknown.

A lack of ophthalmopathy progression within 18 months defined stable Graves' hyperthyroidism. Any patient presenting with uncontrolled infection, other autoimmune disease, pregnancy or lactation was left out. The CDR3 regions of TCR beta were amplified from RNA transcripts. TCR CDR3 regions were first amplified by RT-PCR with HTBI primers. TCRdb independently ran MiXCR on the multiplex PCR reads; one entry per CDR3 protein. Among roughly 420,000 distinct CDR3 sequences, approximately 13% were seen once, and the ten largest hold 4% to 6.5%. The V call is TRBV28, the J call TRBJ2-1; the match to TRBD2 covers 13 bases. The TCR sequence derives from a woman aged 18-30 years with Graves' hyperthyroidism. The sequencing input was blood. This CDR3 reads CASSSGLAGANIDEQFF. CDR3 DNA sequence: TGTGCCAGCAGTTCTGGACTAGCGGGAGCTAATATCGATGAGCAGTTCTTC.